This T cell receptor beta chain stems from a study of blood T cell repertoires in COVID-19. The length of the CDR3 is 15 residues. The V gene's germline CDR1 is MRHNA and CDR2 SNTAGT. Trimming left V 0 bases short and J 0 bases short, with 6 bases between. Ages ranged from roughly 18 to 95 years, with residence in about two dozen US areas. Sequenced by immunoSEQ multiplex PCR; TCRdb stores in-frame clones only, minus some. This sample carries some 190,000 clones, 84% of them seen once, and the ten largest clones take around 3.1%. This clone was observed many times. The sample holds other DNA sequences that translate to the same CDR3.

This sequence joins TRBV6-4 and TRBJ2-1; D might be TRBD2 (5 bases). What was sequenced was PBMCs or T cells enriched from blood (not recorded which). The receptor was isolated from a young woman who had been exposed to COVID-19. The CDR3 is CASSDSSGSYNEQFF. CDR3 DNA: TGTGCCAGCAGTGACTCAAGCGGCTCCTACAATGAGCAGTTCTTC.